Below are 16 T cell receptor beta chains sequenced from a single sample in a study of cytomegalovirus exposure and HLA in healthy donors. The PCR was carried out with 60 Vbeta primers and 13 Jbeta primers. Sequencing was performed with immunoSEQ multiplex PCR; in TCRdb, only in-frame clones are kept and a portion is missing. The sample lists about 130,000 clones; almost 80% were seen once. The source material was PBMCs. Every receptor here comes from a female donor in good health and CMV-seronegative.

The chain joins TRBV4-2 to TRBJ2-2; 7 nucleotides match TRBD2. Looked up from germline, CDR1 is LGHNA and CDR2 is YNFKEQ. Trimming cost V 0 bases and J 6 bases; bases outside gene matches: 7. The CDR3 runs to 16 residues. The CDR3 nucleotides read TGTGCCAGCAGCCAAGAGGCTGTGGGGGGGGCCGGGGAGCTGTTTTTT. Its translation: CASSQEAVGGAGELFF.

The chain is built from TRBV5-4 and TRBJ2-1; 10 bases line up with TRBD2. The CDR3 extends over 15 amino acids. From germline, CDR1 is SGHNT and CDR2 YYREEE (reference sequence). The J segment lost 5 bases and the V segment lost 2 bases, leaving 4 bases of the junction unmatched. The CDR3: CASSLLAGNDNEQFF. CDR3 in DNA: TGTGCCAGCAGCTTACTAGCGGGAAACGACAATGAGCAGTTCTTC. The full variable domain, completed using reference TRBV5-4 and TRBJ2-1, is ETGVTQSPTHLIKTRGQQVTLRCSSQSGHNTVSWYQQALGQGPQFIFQYYREEENGRGNFPPRFSGLQFPNYSSELNVNALELDDSALYLCASSLLAGNDNEQFFGPGTRLTVL.

This chain connects TRBV12-2 to TRBJ2-7; the table names TRBD1, a call not compared with the DNA. TRBV12-2 is a documented pseudogene. The CDR3 contains 12 residues. The CDR3 reads CASRLDTYEQYF. For the CDR3, the DNA is TGTGCAAGTCGCTTAGACACCTACGAGCAGTACTTC.

The chain is built from TRBV27 and TRBJ2-7; 9 bases fit TRBD2. CDR1 is MNHEY and CDR2 is SMNVEV in the germline V gene (reference sequence). The CDR3 has 13 residues. The junction had 1 base not matched to a gene; V was cut back by 6 bases and J by 1 base. CDR3 in DNA: TGTGCCAGCAGGACTAGCGGTTCCTACGAGCAGTACTTC. It yields the protein CASRTSGSYEQYF.

V and J are TRBV28 and TRBJ1-3; TRBD1 agrees at 11 bases. V was clipped by 2 bases and J by 3 bases; unmatched bases: 6. Germline V gene sequence: CDR1 MDHEN, CDR2 SYDVKM. CDR3 length equals 17 residues. The CDR3 region has the DNA TGTGCCAGCAGTTTACCCCTCGGGACAGGGGGTGGAAACACCATATATTTT. Protein product: CASSLPLGTGGGNTIYF.

The rearrangement links TRBV7-9 to TRBJ2-3; D is unclear. The V gene's germline CDR1 is SEHNR and CDR2 FQNEAQ (reference sequence). This CDR3 has 13 residues. V lost 1 base to trimming and J lost 6 bases, with 8 bases between them. The CDR3 DNA sequence: TGTGCCAGCAGCTTAGGGTCCCAGGATACGCAGTATTTT. Its translation: CASSLGSQDTQYF.

This chain uses TRBV5-1 with TRBJ2-3; 7 bases are shared with TRBD1. The CDR3 consists of 14 residues. Per germline, CDR1 SGHRS and CDR2 YFSETQ. The trim removed 4 bases at V and 3 bases at J, leaving 5 bases unmatched. DNA of the CDR3: TGCGCCAGCAGCCTTGACAGGGTAACAGATACGCAGTATTTT. Translated, it gives CASSLDRVTDTQYF. The full variable domain, completed using reference TRBV5-1 and TRBJ2-3, is KAGVTQTPRYLIKTRGQQVTLSCSPISGHRSVSWYQQTPGQGLQFLFEYFSETQRNKGNFPGRFSGRQFSNSRSEMNVSTLELGDSALYLCASSLDRVTDTQYFGPGTRLTVL.

This clone was picked up a small number of times. CDR3 amino acids: CASSQGQVGNTEAFF. CDR3 in DNA: TGCGCCAGCAGCCAGGGACAGGTGGGAAACACTGAAGCTTTCTTT. V usage is TRBV5-1 and J usage is TRBJ1-1; 8 nucleotides match TRBD1. J lost 2 bases, V lost 4 bases, and 7 bases had no gene match. Per germline, CDR1 SGHRS and CDR2 YFSETQ. The CDR3 sequence is 15 residues long.

A remark on this clone: At one end the junction does not follow the germline gene, possibly because of a read error. CDR3 in amino acids: CSVVRLDKNSQYF. The CDR3 nucleotides read TGCAGCGTTGTACGTCTGGACAAGAACAGTCAGTACTTC. The chain is built from TRBV29-1 and TRBJ2-4, with a possible D match to TRBD1 (5 bases). The CDR3 length is 13 residues. Per the germline V gene, CDR1 is SQVTM and CDR2 is ANQGSEA.

This clone was detected only once. The V and J genes are TRBV6-5 and TRBJ2-4; maybe TRBD2 (5 bases). From germline, CDR1 is MNHEY and CDR2 SVGAGI. The CDR3 is made up of 16 amino acids. V lost 0 bases to trimming and J lost 1 base, with 10 bases between them. The CDR3 is CASSYSRSSAKNIQYF. The CDR3 region has the DNA TGTGCCAGCAGTTACTCGAGGTCTAGCGCCAAAAACATTCAGTACTTC.

This clone has just one count. This chain's CDR3 is CASSLGTGREKLFF. In nucleotides, the CDR3 is TGTGCCAGCAGCCTTGGGACAGGTCGAGAAAAACTGTTTTTT. The chain employs TRBV5-6 and TRBJ1-4; 8 nucleotides match TRBD1. The CDR3 extends over 14 amino acids. In germline, CDR1 is SGHDT, CDR2 YYEEEE. The ends lost 4 bases at V and 8 bases at J; junction bases unmatched: 7.

The rearrangement uses TRBV4-1 and TRBJ1-3; D uncertain. Germline CDR1 and CDR2: MGHRA and YSYEKL. The CDR3 loop spans 17 amino acids. Between the trimmed V and J ends, which lost 0 bases and 0 bases, there was a span of 12 bases. CDR3 sequence: CASSQEPGSSSGNTIYF. The CDR3 DNA reads TGCGCCAGCAGCCAAGAACCAGGATCAAGCTCTGGAAACACCATATATTTT.

The chain joins TRBV2 to TRBJ1-4, with D perhaps TRBD1 (6 bases). V shed 2 bases and J shed 0 bases, with 7 bases lying between them. The CDR3 is 15 amino acids. The V gene's germline CDR1 is SNHLY and CDR2 FYNNEI. CDR3 protein: CASSEKGATNEKLFF. The CDR3 nucleotides are TGTGCCAGCAGTGAAAAGGGGGCAACTAATGAAAAACTGTTTTTT.

The rearrangement links TRBV27 to TRBJ1-2; a weak D match, TRBD1 (6 bases). The ends were cut back, 2 bases at V and 4 bases at J, with 14 bases in the middle. The CDR3 loop spans 15 amino acids. Per the germline V gene, CDR1 is MNHEY and CDR2 is SMNVEV (reference sequence). The CDR3 DNA reads TGTGCCAGCAGTTTAGCAGGGGCAGGTCTCTATGGCTACACCTTC. Amino acids: CASSLAGAGLYGYTF.

J is TRBJ2-7 and V is TRBV4-3; 12 bases are shared with TRBD2. V lost 4 bases to trimming and J lost 4 bases; unmatched junction nucleotides: 2. There are 14 residues in the CDR3. Per the germline V gene, CDR1 is LGHNA and CDR2 is YSLEER. The CDR3 reads CASSRGLAGYEQYF. The CDR3 DNA follows: TGCGCCAGCAGCCGAGGACTAGCGGGATACGAGCAGTACTTC.

The V and J genes are TRBV29-1 and TRBJ2-3; weak D call: TRBD1 (6 bases). Per the germline V gene, CDR1 is SQVTM and CDR2 is ANQGSEA. The germline V and J ends were trimmed by 7 bases and 1 base, with 15 bases remaining between them. The CDR3 contains 14 residues. The CDR3 region has the DNA TGCAGCGGCCGGTTGGCAGGGGGCACAGATACGCAGTATTTT. Translated, it gives CSGRLAGGTDTQYF.